The 14 T cell receptor beta chains below were found in one sample sequenced in a study of cytomegalovirus exposure and HLA in healthy donors. Method: immunoSEQ multiplex PCR; TCRdb's copy keeps in-frame clones and lacks some. The profile shows around 400,000 clones, about nine tenths of them singletons. Source material: PBMCs. These TCRs come from a young woman in good health and CMV-seronegative.

The chain couples TRBV5-1 to TRBJ1-1; 8 positions match TRBD1. Germline loops: CDR1 SGHRS, CDR2 YFSETQ. The CDR3 is 16 residues long. The junction had 8 bases not matched to a gene; V was cut back by 3 bases and J by 1 base. CDR3 in amino acids: CASSSRVGQANTEAFF. CDR3 bases: TGCGCCAGCAGCTCAAGGGTGGGACAGGCGAACACTGAAGCTTTCTTT.

The chain couples TRBV5-4 to TRBJ2-7; 9 bases match TRBD2. J gave up 3 bases and V 2 bases, and 3 bases lay outside the gene matches. Germline V gene data show CDR1 as SGHNT and CDR2 as YYREEE (reference sequence). CDR3 length: 14 residues. The CDR3 region has the DNA TGTGCCAGCAGCTTAGCAGCGGGAGGCTACGAGCAGTACTTC. Residues: CASSLAAGGYEQYF.

This chain links TRBV4-1 with TRBJ2-7; 8 nucleotides match TRBD1. The CDR3 length is 18 residues. Per the germline V gene, CDR1 is MGHRA and CDR2 is YSYEKL. V lost 0 bases and J lost 3; bases outside the gene matches: 13. The CDR3: CASSQEGLRGLGNYEQYF. The DNA of the CDR3 is TGCGCCAGCAGCCAAGAGGGCCTCAGGGGGCTAGGCAACTACGAGCAGTACTTC.

The V and J genes are TRBV27 and TRBJ2-5, with TRBD2 matching over 14 bases. V lost 5 bases to trimming and J lost 2 bases; unmatched junction nucleotides: 10. Germline V gene lookup returns CDR1 MNHEY and CDR2 SMNVEV (reference sequence). The length of the CDR3 is 18 residues. This CDR3 reads CASSPMGLAGATQETQYF. The CDR3 DNA follows: TGTGCCAGCAGTCCGATGGGACTAGCGGGGGCGACACAAGAGACCCAGTACTTC.

The count of this clone is one. The rearrangement uses TRBV11-1 and TRBJ2-3; 10 positions agree with TRBD2. CDR3 length: 17 amino acids. J was trimmed by 0 bases and V by 5 bases; bases with no gene match: 8. Germline-derived CDR1 and CDR2 are SGHAT and FQDESV (reference sequence). CDR3 nucleotides: TGTGCCAGCAGCCGATACCGGACTAGCGGTAGCACAGATACGCAGTATTTT. It yields the protein CASSRYRTSGSTDTQYF.

The chain employs TRBV19 and TRBJ2-7; D gene ambiguous. CDR1 and CDR2 from the germline V gene are LNHDA and SQIVND (reference sequence). V was pared by 6 bases and J by 4 bases, with 10 bases between. The CDR3 length is 12 residues. As DNA, the CDR3 is TGTGCCAGTAGGAGTGAGCGTTACGAGCAGTACTTC. Protein product: CASRSERYEQYF.

This clone was observed a few times. This chain connects TRBV6-1 to TRBJ2-3, with TRBD2 identical over 9 bases. CDR3 length equals 15 residues. Germline-derived CDR1 and CDR2 are MNHNS and SASEGT. The junction had 0 bases not matched to a gene; V was cut back by 1 base and J by 1 base. The chain's CDR3 is CASSEERGGTDTQYF. The CDR3, as DNA: TGTGCCAGCAGTGAAGAGCGGGGGGGCACAGATACGCAGTATTTT.

CDR3 protein: CASSPHRSTDTQYF. In DNA form, the CDR3 reads TGTGCCTCCAGCCCCCACAGATCGACAGATACGCAGTATTTT. V is TRBV27 and J is TRBJ2-3; D call uncertain. Germline CDR1 reads MNHEY; CDR2 reads SMNVEV (reference sequence). V lost 11 bases, J lost 3 bases, and 18 bases lay in between. The CDR3 has 14 residues.

The chain combines TRBV20-1 with TRBJ1-1; no definite D call. V dropped 6 bases and J dropped 4 bases, with 9 bases sitting between them. The germline CDR1 and CDR2 sequences are DFQATT and SNEGSKA (reference sequence). The CDR3 is 11 amino acids. The CDR3 region has the DNA TGCAGTGCCCGGATAGCCACTGAAGCTTTCTTT. It codes for CSARIATEAFF.

The V call is TRBV2, the J call TRBJ1-5, with 7 bases identical to TRBD1. CDR3 length: 16 residues. Trimming at V came to 5 bases and at J to 5 bases, leaving 12 bases not matched to a gene. Per the germline V gene, CDR1 is SNHLY and CDR2 is FYNNEI. CDR3 DNA: TGTGCCAGCAGTCTCGTTCTCCGGGACAGCCATCAGCCCCAGCATTTT. It is translated as CASSLVLRDSHQPQHF.

This chain joins TRBV11-2 and TRBJ2-1; D uncertain. CDR3 length equals 15 residues. The V gene's germline CDR1 is SGHAT and CDR2 FQNNGV. Trimming pared 1 base from V and 0 bases from J, leaving 7 bases between. The CDR3, as DNA: TGTGCCAGCAGCTTAGCACTAAACTCCTACAATGAGCAGTTCTTC. This sequence encodes CASSLALNSYNEQFF.

The chain is built from TRBV6-5 and TRBJ2-3, with 7 bases identical to TRBD2. This CDR3 spans 14 amino acids. Germline V gene lookup returns CDR1 MNHEY and CDR2 SVGAGI. V gave up 5 bases and J gave up 0 bases; unmatched junction bases: 2. The CDR3 sequence is CASSVSGSTDTQYF. DNA of the CDR3: TGTGCCAGCAGTGTTAGCGGGAGCACAGATACGCAGTATTTT.

The chain is built from TRBV6-1 and TRBJ1-2; TRBD1 agrees at 7 bases. The CDR3 contains 14 residues. From germline, CDR1 is MNHNS and CDR2 SASEGT. V shed 7 bases and J 4 bases; nucleotides not matched to a gene: 9. Here the CDR3 reads CASTHRGVSYGYTF. The CDR3, as DNA: TGTGCCAGCACCCACAGGGGAGTGTCCTATGGCTACACCTTC.

The count of this clone is one. The chain is built from TRBV7-2 and TRBJ2-1; 7 nucleotides line up with TRBD2. The germline gives CDR1 SGHTA, CDR2 FQGNSA. The CDR3 has 16 amino acids. Unmatched junction bases numbered 10, after V lost 0 bases and J lost 8 bases. The CDR3 sequence: CASSLAGGRAGDEQFF. CDR3 nucleotides: TGTGCCAGCAGCTTAGCAGGTGGGAGGGCCGGGGATGAGCAGTTCTTC.